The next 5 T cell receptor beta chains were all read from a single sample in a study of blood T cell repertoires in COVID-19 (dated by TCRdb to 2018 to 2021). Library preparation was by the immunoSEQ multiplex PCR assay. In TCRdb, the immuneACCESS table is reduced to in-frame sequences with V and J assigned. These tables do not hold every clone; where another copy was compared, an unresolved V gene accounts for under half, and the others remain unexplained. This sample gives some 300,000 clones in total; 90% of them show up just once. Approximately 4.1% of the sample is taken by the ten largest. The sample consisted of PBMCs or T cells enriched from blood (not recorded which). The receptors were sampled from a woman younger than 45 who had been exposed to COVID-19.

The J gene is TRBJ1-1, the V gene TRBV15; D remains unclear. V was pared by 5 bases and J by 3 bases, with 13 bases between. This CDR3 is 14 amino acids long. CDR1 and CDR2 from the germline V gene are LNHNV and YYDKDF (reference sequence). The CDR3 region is CATSPRVRDTEAFF. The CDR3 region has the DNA TGTGCCACCAGCCCCCGTGTGAGGGACACTGAAGCTTTCTTT.

Here the CDR3 DNA reads TGCGCCAGCAGCCCGAAGACAGGGGGACAGCCCCAGCATTTT. Translation: CASSPKTGGQPQHF. The V gene is TRBV4-1, the J gene TRBJ1-5; 9 positions match TRBD1. CDR3 size: 14 residues. Germline V gene sequence: CDR1 MGHRA, CDR2 YSYEKL. With 4 bases clipped from V and 7 bases from J, the junction kept 5 bases outside the gene matches.

As DNA, the CDR3 is TGTGCCAGCAGCTCACCAGGGGTCTCTGGAAACACCATATATTTT. Translating it yields CASSSPGVSGNTIYF. The genes are TRBV7-9 and TRBJ1-3; D may be TRBD1 (6 bases). V was trimmed by 4 bases and J by 0 bases, leaving 10 bases between them. Per germline, CDR1 SEHNR and CDR2 FQNEAQ (reference sequence). The CDR3 runs 15 residues.

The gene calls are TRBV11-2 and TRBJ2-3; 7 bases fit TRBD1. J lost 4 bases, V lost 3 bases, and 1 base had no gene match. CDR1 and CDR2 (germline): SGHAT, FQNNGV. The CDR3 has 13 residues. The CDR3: CASSFDRADTQYF. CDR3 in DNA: TGTGCCAGCAGCTTCGACAGGGCAGATACGCAGTATTTT. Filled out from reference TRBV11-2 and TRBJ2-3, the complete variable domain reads EAGVAQSPRYKIIEKRQSVAFWCNPISGHATLYWYQQILGQGPKLLIQFQNNGVVDDSQLPKDRFSAERLKGVDSTLKIQPAKLEDSAVYLCASSFDRADTQYFGPGTRLTVL.

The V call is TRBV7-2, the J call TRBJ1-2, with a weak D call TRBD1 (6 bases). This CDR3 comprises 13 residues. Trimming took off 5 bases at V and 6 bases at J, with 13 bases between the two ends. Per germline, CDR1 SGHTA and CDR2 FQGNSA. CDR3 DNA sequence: TGTGCCAGCAGCCTCCTACAGGGACATGGCTACACCTTC. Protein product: CASSLLQGHGYTF.